Below are 5 T cell receptor beta chains sequenced from a single sample in a study of blood T cells in healthy people across ages. Then a second PCR, running roughly 7 to 12 cycles, was carried out with a sample-barcoded 5' primer and a J-beta primer mix. TCRdb recomputed calls from the 5' RACE reads with MiXCR, one row per CDR3 protein. The sample lists around 800,000 distinct CDR3 sequences, around 68% occurring once. The sample was blood. The receptors derive from a man aged 25-45 years in good health.

The gene calls are TRBV12-3 or TRBV12-4 and TRBJ1-4; maybe TRBD1 (6 bases). This CDR3 contains 20 residues. V lost 6 bases, J lost 8 bases, and 34 bases lay in between. The CDR3: CASSPRSEGVIRTEMEKLFF. DNA of the CDR3: TGTGCCAGCAGCCCCAGGTCGGAGGGGGTTATTCGTACAGAAATGGAAAAACTGTTTTTT.

This chain connects TRBV5-1 to TRBJ2-1; D is perhaps TRBD1 or TRBD2 (5 bases each). The CDR3 is 14 amino acids. V dropped 2 bases and J dropped 5 bases, with 11 bases sitting between them. CDR1 and CDR2 (germline): SGHRS, YFSETQ. The CDR3 sequence is CASSLRDLNNEQFF. CDR3 DNA sequence: TGCGCCAGCAGCTTAAGGGACCTAAACAATGAGCAGTTCTTC.

This clonotype was seen repeatedly, ten times or more. The chain links TRBV7-2 to TRBJ2-7, with TRBD1 as a possible D gene (5 bases). Deletions cut 4 bases from V and 2 bases from J, with 6 bases between. Germline loops: CDR1 SGHTA, CDR2 FQGNSA. The CDR3 extends over 12 amino acids. CDR3 loop: CASSSQAYEQYF. In nucleotides, the CDR3 is TGTGCCAGCAGCTCACAGGCCTACGAGCAGTACTTC. Looking up the rest from reference TRBV7-2 and TRBJ2-7 gives the full variable domain: GAGVSQSPSNKVTEKGKDVELRCDPISGHTALYWYRQSLGQGLEFLIYFQGNSAPDKSGLPSDRFSAERTGGSVSTLTIQRTQQEDSAVYLCASSSQAYEQYFGPGTRLTVT.

The chain combines TRBV20-1 with TRBJ1-2; tentative D call: TRBD1 (6 bases). CDR1 DFQATT and CDR2 SNEGSKA come from the germline V gene (reference sequence). CDR3 length equals 11 residues. With 7 bases removed from V and 8 bases from J, the gap between germline ends came to 14 bases. The CDR3 DNA reads TGCAGTGTTTACAGGGTCAGCGGCTACACCTTC. Translating gives CSVYRVSGYTF.

The CDR3 sequence: CASSRRGSYYGYTF. The DNA of the CDR3 is TGCGCCAGCAGCCGAAGAGGCAGCTACTATGGCTACACCTTC. This chain links TRBV4-3 with TRBJ1-2; D unresolved. From germline, CDR1 is LGHNA and CDR2 YSLEER. The CDR3 consists of 14 residues. Trimming took off 4 bases at V and 3 bases at J, with 12 bases between the two ends.